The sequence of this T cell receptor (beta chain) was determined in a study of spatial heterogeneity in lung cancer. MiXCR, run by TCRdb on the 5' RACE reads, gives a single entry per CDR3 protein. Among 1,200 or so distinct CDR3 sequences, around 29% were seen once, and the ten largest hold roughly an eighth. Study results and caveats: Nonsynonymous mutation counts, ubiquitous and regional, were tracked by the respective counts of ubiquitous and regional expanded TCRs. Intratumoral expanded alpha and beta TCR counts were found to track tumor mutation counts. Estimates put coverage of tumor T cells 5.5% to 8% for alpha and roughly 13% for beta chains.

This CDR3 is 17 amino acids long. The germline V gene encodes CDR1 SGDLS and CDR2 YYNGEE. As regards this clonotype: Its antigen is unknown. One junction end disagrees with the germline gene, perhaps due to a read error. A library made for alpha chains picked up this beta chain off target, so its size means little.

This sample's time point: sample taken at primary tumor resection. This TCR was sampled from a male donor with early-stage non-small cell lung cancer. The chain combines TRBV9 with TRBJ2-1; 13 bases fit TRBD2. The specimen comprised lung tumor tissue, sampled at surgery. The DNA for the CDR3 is TGTGCCAGCAGCTTGAGGACTAGCGGGAGCTCCTACAATGAGCGGTTCTTC. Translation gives CASSLRTSGSSYNERFF.